The following is a T cell receptor beta chain sequence with its context. Its antigen is currently unknown. Processed graft tissue released its intraepithelial and lamina propria lymphocytes. This CDR3 has 14 residues. This sample was included in a study of graft-versus-host responses after intestinal transplantation. In the study overall: Recipients uniformly received anti-thymocyte globulin induction, followed by tacrolimus and steroids for approximately 3 years. The study's findings and limits: Declining HvG levels early post-transplant were linked to peak circulating GvH clone levels. Among recipient marrow samples, GvH clones were found; some appeared first in ileum or blood.

TCRdb's table, derived via immunoSEQ multiplex PCR, lists solely in-frame clones and lacks some. The table includes around 18,000 clones, around 82% detected once. The source is a human patient who received an intestinal transplant, so some T cells may come from the graft donor. This specimen was ileum tissue, taken 17 days after transplant. V usage is TRBV21-1 and J usage is TRBJ1-1. TRBV21-1 is flagged as a pseudogene. The CDR3 here is CAARREGAQTEAFF. The CDR3 bases are TGTGCCGCCCGAAGGGAGGGGGCGCAGACTGAAGCTTTCTTT.